These T cell receptor beta chains were read from a single sample in a study of blood T cell repertoires in COVID-19. Clones were read by immunoSEQ multiplex PCR, and TCRdb kept only the in-frame ones, dropping some. The top ten hold 1.5% to 2% of the sample, which has roughly 320,000 clones, around nine tenths seen once. The sequenced sample consisted of peripheral blood. The receptors were sampled from a woman aged 25-40 years with COVID-19, enrolled during active disease. Each CDR3 is given with its conserved first and last residue. D genes are given only for firm matches. Clone size is stated in some rows and not others, as once, few, many or a class when expanded.

clone_size: NA
d_call: NA
j_call: TRBJ1-6
v_call: TRBV5-1
cdr3_nt: TGCGCCAGCAGCTTGCAGTACAGGGAGGGAAATTCACCCCTCCACTTT
cdr3_aa: CASSLQYREGNSPLHF

clone_size: NA
d_call: NA
j_call: TRBJ2-4
v_call: TRBV15
cdr3_nt: TGTGCCACCAGCAGAGGCGGAACCCTAGCCAAAAACATTCAGTACTTC
cdr3_aa: CATSRGGTLAKNIQYF

clone_size: NA
d_call: TRBD2
j_call: TRBJ2-2
v_call: TRBV28
cdr3_nt: TGTGCCAGCAGTCGAGCGGGGATGAACACCGGGGAGCTGTTTTTT
cdr3_aa: CASSRAGMNTGELFF

clone_size: NA
d_call: NA
j_call: TRBJ1-1
v_call: TRBV5-4
cdr3_nt: TGTGCCAGCAGCTTGAAACGGGGGGACACTGAAGCTTTCTTT
cdr3_aa: CASSLKRGDTEAFF

clone_size: NA
d_call: TRBD1
j_call: TRBJ1-1
v_call: TRBV6-6
cdr3_nt: TGTGCCAGCAGTCTCCGGGGGACAGGGGTATTCATGAACACTGAAGCTTTCTTT
cdr3_aa: CASSLRGTGVFMNTEAFF

clone_size: NA
d_call: NA
j_call: TRBJ2-2
v_call: TRBV7-9
cdr3_nt: TGTGCCAGCAGCGACAACTTCAACACCGGGGAGCTGTTTTTT
cdr3_aa: CASSDNFNTGELFF

clone_size: NA
d_call: NA
j_call: TRBJ1-6
v_call: TRBV2
cdr3_nt: TGTGCCAGCAGTGGGTACCAGGGTTATTCACCCCTCCACTTT
cdr3_aa: CASSGYQGYSPLHF

clone_size: NA
d_call: NA
j_call: TRBJ2-5
v_call: TRBV28
cdr3_nt: TGTGCCAGCAGTGGAGGGGGGGCCTTTAAGACCCAGTACTTC
cdr3_aa: CASSGGGAFKTQYF

clone_size: NA
d_call: TRBD1
j_call: TRBJ1-4
v_call: TRBV6-5
cdr3_nt: TGTGCCAGCAGTTATTCGGGGGCAGGGGGGAAGCAACTGTTTTTT
cdr3_aa: CASSYSGAGGKQLFF

clone_size: NA
d_call: TRBD1
j_call: TRBJ1-2
v_call: TRBV5-4
cdr3_nt: TGTGCCAGCAGCTCCTCCGGGACAGGCTATGGCTACACCTTC
cdr3_aa: CASSSSGTGYGYTF

clone_size: NA
d_call: NA
j_call: TRBJ1-1
v_call: TRBV5-1
cdr3_nt: TGCGCCAGCAGCGCGGGCCATCCCACTGAAGCTTTCTTT
cdr3_aa: CASSAGHPTEAFF

clone_size: NA
d_call: NA
j_call: TRBJ1-1
v_call: TRBV2
cdr3_nt: TGTGCCAGCACGAGGAACACTGAAGCTTTCTTT
cdr3_aa: CASTRNTEAFF

clone_size: NA
d_call: NA
j_call: TRBJ2-2
v_call: TRBV11-3
cdr3_nt: TGTGCCAGCAGCGCAACGGACACGAACACCGGGGAGCTGTTTTTT
cdr3_aa: CASSATDTNTGELFF

clone_size: NA
d_call: NA
j_call: TRBJ1-5
v_call: TRBV2
cdr3_nt: TGTGCCAGCAGCACGACAGGAAATAGCAATCAGCCCCAGCATTTT
cdr3_aa: CASSTTGNSNQPQHF

clone_size: NA
d_call: TRBD1
j_call: TRBJ2-5
v_call: TRBV19
cdr3_nt: TGTGCCAGTAGTATAGCGGGACAGATTGAAGAGACCCAGTACTTC
cdr3_aa: CASSIAGQIEETQYF

clone_size: once
d_call: NA
j_call: TRBJ1-1
v_call: TRBV14
cdr3_nt: TGTGCCAGCAGCCAAGATCTCTTTCTGTCAGGCCCCTTGAACACTGAAGCTTTCTTT
cdr3_aa: CASSQDLFLSGPLNTEAFF

clone_size: NA
d_call: NA
j_call: TRBJ1-4
v_call: TRBV19
cdr3_nt: TGTGCCAGTAGTATATTGGGCACTTTGGGTAATGAAAAACTGTTTTTT
cdr3_aa: CASSILGTLGNEKLFF

clone_size: NA
d_call: NA
j_call: TRBJ2-1
v_call: TRBV5-1
cdr3_nt: TGCGCCAGCAGCTTGGAGCTAGGTTTGGATGAGCAGTTCTTC
cdr3_aa: CASSLELGLDEQFF

clone_size: NA
d_call: NA
j_call: TRBJ1-6
v_call: TRBV9
cdr3_nt: TGTGCCAGCAGCCTGGCTGGCGGCGCGGATGACTCACCCCTCCACTTT
cdr3_aa: CASSLAGGADDSPLHF

clone_size: NA
d_call: NA
j_call: TRBJ2-5
v_call: TRBV3-1/TRBV3-2
cdr3_nt: TGTGCCAGCAGCCAAGGACGTCAGGGGTCCCAGTACTTC
cdr3_aa: CASSQGRQGSQYF

clone_size: NA
d_call: NA
j_call: TRBJ2-4
v_call: TRBV5-4
cdr3_nt: TGTGCCAGCAGCTTAGGAGTAGCCAAAAACATTCAGTACTTC
cdr3_aa: CASSLGVAKNIQYF

clone_size: once
d_call: NA
j_call: TRBJ2-3
v_call: TRBV27
cdr3_nt: TGTGCCAGCAGTTTTCAGGGGATGTCCACAGATACGCAGTATTTT
cdr3_aa: CASSFQGMSTDTQYF

clone_size: NA
d_call: NA
j_call: TRBJ1-2
v_call: TRBV4-3
cdr3_nt: TGCGCCAGCAGCCAACTTGGACGGGGGAGCGGCTACACCTTC
cdr3_aa: CASSQLGRGSGYTF

clone_size: NA
d_call: TRBD2
j_call: TRBJ2-1
v_call: TRBV4-1
cdr3_nt: TGCGCCAGCAGCTTACTAGCGGGCTCTTACAATGAGCAGTTCTTC
cdr3_aa: CASSLLAGSYNEQFF

clone_size: once
d_call: NA
j_call: TRBJ1-4
v_call: TRBV29-1
cdr3_nt: TGCAGCGTTAGACAGACTGAAAAACTGTTTTTT
cdr3_aa: CSVRQTEKLFF

clone_size: NA
d_call: TRBD1
j_call: TRBJ1-2
v_call: TRBV6-1
cdr3_nt: TGTGCCAGCAGTGAACTGGAGGGGGGACAGGGGGCTCGTGGCTACACCTTC
cdr3_aa: CASSELEGGQGARGYTF

clone_size: NA
d_call: TRBD2
j_call: TRBJ2-2
v_call: TRBV15
cdr3_nt: TGTGCCACCAGCAGAGACGGGATCGGGGGGACCGGGGAGCTGTTTTTT
cdr3_aa: CATSRDGIGGTGELFF

clone_size: NA
d_call: TRBD1
j_call: TRBJ2-5
v_call: TRBV4-1
cdr3_nt: TGCGCCAGCAGCCAAACACAGGGGGAAGAGACCCAGTACTTC
cdr3_aa: CASSQTQGEETQYF

clone_size: once
d_call: NA
j_call: TRBJ2-3
v_call: TRBV27
cdr3_nt: TGTGCCAGCAGTTTTATCACAGGGTCTCGCACAGATACGCAGTATTTT
cdr3_aa: CASSFITGSRTDTQYF

clone_size: NA
d_call: NA
j_call: TRBJ2-1
v_call: TRBV11-1
cdr3_nt: TGTGCCAGCAGCTTCAGGTGGGATGAGCAGTTCTTC
cdr3_aa: CASSFRWDEQFF

clone_size: NA
d_call: TRBD1
j_call: TRBJ1-2
v_call: TRBV30
cdr3_nt: TGTGCCTGGAGTGTAGGGGCAGGGGGCTTCGATGGCTACACCTTC
cdr3_aa: CAWSVGAGGFDGYTF

clone_size: NA
d_call: NA
j_call: TRBJ1-2
v_call: TRBV18
cdr3_nt: TGTGCCAGCTCAACGTCGGGGGATGGCTACACCTTC
cdr3_aa: CASSTSGDGYTF

clone_size: NA
d_call: NA
j_call: TRBJ1-5
v_call: TRBV10-3
cdr3_nt: TGTGCCATCAGTGAGTCGAGTGCATATAGCAATCAGCCCCAGCATTTT
cdr3_aa: CAISESSAYSNQPQHF

clone_size: NA
d_call: TRBD1
j_call: TRBJ2-1
v_call: TRBV30
cdr3_nt: TGTGCCTGGAGTGTAACAGGGGGCTCGGGAGAGCAGTTCTTC
cdr3_aa: CAWSVTGGSGEQFF

clone_size: NA
d_call: TRBD1
j_call: TRBJ2-5
v_call: TRBV7-8
cdr3_nt: TGTGCCAGCAGCTTAGGACGAGGGGGCCCCCAAGAGACCCAGTACTTC
cdr3_aa: CASSLGRGGPQETQYF

clone_size: few
d_call: NA
j_call: TRBJ2-1
v_call: TRBV9
cdr3_nt: TGTGCCAGCAGCCCACGGACTCAACTCAATGAGCAGTTCTTC
cdr3_aa: CASSPRTQLNEQFF

clone_size: NA
d_call: NA
j_call: TRBJ1-5
v_call: TRBV19
cdr3_nt: TGTGCCAGTAGTTCCCACCAGGGTAGCAATCAGCCCCAGCATTTT
cdr3_aa: CASSSHQGSNQPQHF

clone_size: NA
d_call: TRBD1
j_call: TRBJ1-1
v_call: TRBV6-5
cdr3_nt: TGTGCCAGCAGTTTGGGACAGGGGGCGCGGAACACTGAAGCTTTCTTT
cdr3_aa: CASSLGQGARNTEAFF

clone_size: NA
d_call: TRBD2
j_call: TRBJ2-3
v_call: TRBV14
cdr3_nt: TGTGCCAGCAGCCAAGATCCCGGGGGGGGCACAGATACGCAGTATTTT
cdr3_aa: CASSQDPGGGTDTQYF

clone_size: NA
d_call: NA
j_call: TRBJ2-3
v_call: TRBV4-1
cdr3_nt: TGCGCCAGCAGCCAAGAACACGGGTCGAGACTTCTCACAGATACGCAGTATTTT
cdr3_aa: CASSQEHGSRLLTDTQYF

clone_size: NA
d_call: TRBD1
j_call: TRBJ1-6
v_call: TRBV6-6
cdr3_nt: TGTGCCAGCAGCAGGACAGGGGTAGACTCACCCCTCCACTTT
cdr3_aa: CASSRTGVDSPLHF

clone_size: once
d_call: NA
j_call: TRBJ1-2
v_call: TRBV6-6
cdr3_nt: TGTGCCAGCAGTTCAACATCGGGAGCCTTCTATGGCTACACCTTC
cdr3_aa: CASSSTSGAFYGYTF

clone_size: NA
d_call: NA
j_call: TRBJ2-7
v_call: TRBV10-3
cdr3_nt: TGTGCCATCAGTGACAGCTACGAGCAGTACTTC
cdr3_aa: CAISDSYEQYF

clone_size: NA
d_call: TRBD1
j_call: TRBJ1-2
v_call: TRBV6-2/TRBV6-3
cdr3_nt: TGTGCCAGCAGTGGACAGGGGGGACTTTATGGCTACACCTTC
cdr3_aa: CASSGQGGLYGYTF

clone_size: NA
d_call: TRBD1
j_call: TRBJ1-6
v_call: TRBV7-9
cdr3_nt: TGTGCCAGCAGCTTAGGACAGGGAATATCACCCCTCCACTTT
cdr3_aa: CASSLGQGISPLHF

clone_size: NA
d_call: TRBD1
j_call: TRBJ1-5
v_call: TRBV2
cdr3_nt: TGTGCCAGCAGCGCGGGACAGGTGGGACAGCCCCAGCATTTT
cdr3_aa: CASSAGQVGQPQHF

clone_size: NA
d_call: NA
j_call: TRBJ1-5
v_call: TRBV10-3
cdr3_nt: TGTGCCATCAGTGAGACGAGTTATCAGCCCCAGCATTTT
cdr3_aa: CAISETSYQPQHF

clone_size: NA
d_call: TRBD1
j_call: TRBJ1-2
v_call: TRBV24-1
cdr3_nt: TGTGCCACCAGTGACCCAGGACAGGGGGCAGGGGGCTACACCTTC
cdr3_aa: CATSDPGQGAGGYTF

clone_size: NA
d_call: TRBD1
j_call: TRBJ1-3
v_call: TRBV30
cdr3_nt: TGTGCCTGGAGTAAGACAGGGTTTCGGAACACCATATATTTT
cdr3_aa: CAWSKTGFRNTIYF

clone_size: NA
d_call: TRBD2
j_call: TRBJ2-7
v_call: TRBV6-5
cdr3_nt: TGTGCCAGCAGTAACTCAGGCGGACTAGACTACGAGCAGTACTTC
cdr3_aa: CASSNSGGLDYEQYF

clone_size: many
d_call: TRBD1
j_call: TRBJ1-2
v_call: TRBV2
cdr3_nt: TGTGCCACCAACGGACAGGGGGTCTATGGCTACACCTTC
cdr3_aa: CATNGQGVYGYTF

clone_size: NA
d_call: NA
j_call: TRBJ2-3
v_call: TRBV29-1
cdr3_nt: TGCAGCGCCCAGGCGGGGTTGAGCACAGATACGCAGTATTTT
cdr3_aa: CSAQAGLSTDTQYF